The 13 T cell receptor beta chains in this list originate from one sample, sequenced in a study of T cell repertoires in cytomegalovirus infection. TCRdb redid the calling of the reads with MiXCR, one entry per CDR3 protein. The table lists about 570,000 distinct CDR3 sequences, about 39% of them singletons. What these receptors recognize is not known. The material sequenced was cultured PBMCs, taken from culture after CMV antigen stimulation. The receptors derive from a human donor in good health (CMV status not recorded). Some clones in this sample may be carry-over from other donors' samples.

This clonotype was seen a handful of times. The chain couples TRBV7-6 to TRBJ2-2, with TRBD2 matching over 9 bases. Looked up from germline, CDR1 is SGHVS and CDR2 is FNYEAQ. The CDR3 contains 13 residues. V trimming: 8 bases; J trimming: 7 bases; junction bases outside the gene matches: 5. CDR3 residues: CASALAGYGELFF. The CDR3 region has the DNA TGTGCCAGCGCACTAGCGGGTTACGGGGAGCTGTTTTTT.

Many counts were recorded for this clonotype. The chain couples TRBV7-2 to TRBJ2-3; D may be TRBD1 (5 bases). This CDR3 has 17 residues. Per the germline V gene, CDR1 is SGHTA and CDR2 is FQGNSA. V was shortened by 1 base and J by 4 bases, with 18 bases between the two germline ends. The CDR3 reads CASSLVGSRGGPDTQYF. CDR3 in DNA: TGTGCCAGCAGCTTAGTCGGGTCAAGGGGTGGCCCAGATACGCAGTATTTT.

The chain joins TRBV6-1 to TRBJ2-3; perhaps TRBD1 as D (6 bases). CDR3 length: 15 amino acids. The germline V gene has CDR1 MNHNS and CDR2 SASEGT. The V end lost 11 bases, the J end lost 4 bases, and 22 bases lay between the germline ends. The CDR3 DNA reads TGTGCCGCTACCGGGACACTCCATGTCGCAGATACGCAGTATTTT. Encoded protein: CAATGTLHVADTQYF.

This clonotype has just a few counts. The J gene is TRBJ2-5, the V gene TRBV12-3 or TRBV12-4; D assignment may be TRBD1 or TRBD2 (5 bases each). This CDR3 has 11 amino acids. The ends were cut back, 5 bases at V and 13 bases at J, with 14 bases in the middle. Here the CDR3 reads CASSLSRDLYF. The CDR3 nucleotides read TGTGCCAGCAGTCTTAGCCGGGACCTGTACTTC.

This chain uses TRBV19 with TRBJ1-5, with 8 bases identical to TRBD1. Losses at the gene ends were 6 bases for V and 3 bases for J; bases not matched to a gene: 4. The CDR3 has 14 residues. From germline, CDR1 is LNHDA and CDR2 SQIVND (reference sequence). The CDR3 DNA reads as TGTGCCAGTAGGGGGACAGGCAACAATCAGCCCCAGCATTTT. Its translation is CASRGTGNNQPQHF.

The chain has TRBV28 and TRBJ2-3; the match to TRBD2 covers 8 bases. CDR1 is MDHEN and CDR2 is SYDVKM in the germline V gene. The CDR3 extends over 15 amino acids. J was trimmed by 6 bases and V by 2 bases; bases with no gene match: 7. The CDR3 region is CASSLRSGGRDTQYF. CDR3 bases: TGTGCCAGCAGTTTAAGGAGCGGGGGCCGGGATACGCAGTATTTT.

In DNA, the CDR3 is TGCGCCAGCAGCGGTCAAGGGGGTGACTATGGCTACACCTTC. Residues: CASSGQGGDYGYTF. The rearrangement joins TRBV5-1 to TRBJ1-2; D may be TRBD1 (6 bases). The length of the CDR3 is 14 residues. V was shortened by 4 bases and J by 3 bases, with 13 bases between the two germline ends. Germline V gives CDR1 SGHRS, CDR2 YFSETQ.

The J gene is TRBJ1-2, the V gene TRBV7-6; 8 bases fit TRBD1. The CDR3 is 13 residues long. V lost 5 bases, J lost 7 bases, and 6 bases stayed unmatched. Per germline, CDR1 SGHVS and CDR2 FNYEAQ. CDR3: CASSPGQVLGYTF. Written as DNA, the CDR3 is TGTGCCAGCAGCCCGGGACAGGTCCTTGGCTACACCTTC.

The rearrangement uses TRBV15 and TRBJ2-3; no firm D call. The length of the CDR3 is 13 residues. The germline gives CDR1 LNHNV, CDR2 YYDKDF (reference sequence). The V end lost 0 bases, the J end lost 2 bases, and 3 bases lay between the germline ends. CDR3 amino acids: CATSRDPTDTQYF. The DNA of the CDR3 is TGTGCCACCAGCAGAGATCCCACAGATACGCAGTATTTT. Full variable domain (remainder filled in from reference TRBV15 and TRBJ2-3): DAMVIQNPRYQVTQFGKPVTLSCSQTLNHNVMYWYQQKSSQAPKLLFHYYDKDFNNEADTPDNFQSRRPNTSFCFLDIRSPGLGDTAMYLCATSRDPTDTQYFGPGTRLTVL.

This clonotype was observed a few times. The chain uses TRBV6-1 and TRBJ2-7, with 11 bases aligning to TRBD2. The CDR3 sequence is 16 residues long. V shed 5 bases and J 2 bases; nucleotides not matched to a gene: 8. In germline, CDR1 is MNHNS, CDR2 SASEGT. The CDR3, as DNA: TGTGCCAGCAGTTATACCCGACTAGCGGGAACCTACGAGCAGTACTTC. It encodes CASSYTRLAGTYEQYF.

DNA of the CDR3: TGTGCCAGCAGCCGCCGGGGGCAGGGGGCGAGATCACCCCTCCACTTT. Protein sequence: CASSRRGQGARSPLHF. The chain has TRBV5-6 and TRBJ1-6; 8 bases align to TRBD1. Per the germline V gene, CDR1 is SGHDT and CDR2 is YYEEEE. Germline trimming cut 4 bases from V and 10 bases from J; bases unmatched to any gene: 13. The CDR3 sequence is 16 residues long.

This clonotype turned up a few times. The chain is built from TRBV6-6 and TRBJ2-3; a weak D match, TRBD2 (7 bases). Germline V gives CDR1 MNHNY, CDR2 SVGAGI (reference sequence). The CDR3 consists of 13 residues. Trimming pared 6 bases from V and 7 bases from J, leaving 14 bases between. The CDR3 DNA reads as TGTGCCAGCAGACTCCCCGGGGGGCATACGCAGTATTTT. It specifies CASRLPGGHTQYF.

This clonotype came up a few times. V is TRBV6-1 and J is TRBJ2-5; D remains ambiguous. V lost 8 bases and J lost 1, with 17 bases in between. CDR3 length: 15 amino acids. Germline CDR1 and CDR2: MNHNS and SASEGT. CDR3 region: CASSRPSILQETQYF. CDR3 coding DNA: TGTGCCAGCTCGCGGCCCTCAATTCTCCAAGAGACCCAGTACTTC.